The sequence of this T cell receptor (beta chain) was determined in a study of cytomegalovirus exposure and HLA in healthy donors. Regarding the study as a whole: There were some V segments, including TRBV6-2 and TRBV6-3, excluded as indistinguishable.

This CDR3 is 16 amino acids long. Germline V gene lookup returns CDR1 SGHVS and CDR2 FQNEAQ. This clone was picked up one time. Its target is not known. The junction and the germline gene differ at one end; a read error may be behind it. It was with 60 Vbeta and 13 Jbeta primers that the PCR ran. The method was immunoSEQ multiplex PCR; TCRdb's version includes in-frame clones alone and lacks a portion of them. Found here are some 110,000 clones, about 86% of them singletons; the top ten hold 3.9%. Specimen: PBMCs. V usage is TRBV7-8 and J usage is TRBJ2-3, with TRBD2 identical over 7 bases. This sequence was found in a woman aged 30 to 39 in good health and CMV-seronegative. This chain's CDR3 is CAGSLREGATTDTQYF. Here the CDR3 DNA reads TGTGCCGGCAGCTTAAGGGAGGGAGCCACGACAGATACGCAGTATTTT.